Listed here is a single TCR beta chain. What it recognizes is unknown. Each CDR3 protein is one row after TCRdb ran MiXCR on the 5' RACE reads. The table records around 430,000 distinct CDR3 sequences, 17% of them present only once. This sample is drawn from a study of CD8 T cells in ankylosing spondylitis. Whole-study results and caveats: Several highly homologous variants made up a TCR beta motif, and this motif appeared characteristic of ankylosing spondylitis blood.

This clonotype originated in a male donor with ankylosing spondylitis. Sample: blood, either unsorted or a sorted T cell fraction (not recorded which).

The CDR3 loop reads CASRDRRTQNTEAFF. CDR3 nucleotides: TGTGCCAGCAGGGACCGACGGACACAGAACACTGAAGCTTTCTTT. J is TRBJ1-1 and V is TRBV3-1; possible D gene TRBD1, 5 bases. V was cut by 6 bases and J by 1 base, with 15 bases left in between. The germline V gene has CDR1 LGHDT and CDR2 YNNKEL (reference sequence). The CDR3 consists of 15 residues.